The 26 T cell receptor beta chains below come from one sample, sequenced in a study of T cell responses to AZD1222 COVID-19 vaccine. Sequenced by immunoSEQ multiplex PCR; TCRdb stores in-frame clones only, minus some. The sample holds some 86,000 clones, around 84% seen once. Specimen: peripheral blood, collected on day 0 of AZD1222 vaccination. Every receptor here comes from an adult in good health.

The chain is built from TRBV7-2 and TRBJ2-7, with TRBD2 identical over 7 bases. CDR1 is SGHTA, CDR2 FQGNSA, per germline. The CDR3 covers 13 residues. The V gene end was trimmed by 5 bases and the J gene end by 7 bases; junction bases not matched to a gene: 8. CDR3 bases: TGTGCCAGCAGCGCCCAACCTAGCGGAGAGCAGTACTTC. Its translation: CASSAQPSGEQYF.

The chain couples TRBV11-3 to TRBJ2-3; 8 nucleotides align to TRBD1. The V and J ends lost 1 base and 7 bases, in that order; junction bases with no gene match: 4. CDR3 length equals 14 residues. Germline CDR1 and CDR2: SGHNT and YENEEA. The DNA for the CDR3 is TGTGCCAGCAGCTTAGGGCAGGGGGCATATACGCAGTATTTT. Translating it yields CASSLGQGAYTQYF.

The chain joins TRBV15 to TRBJ2-7; tentative D call: TRBD1 (6 bases). V was cut by 3 bases and J by 3 bases, with 15 bases left in between. CDR3 length: 15 residues. Germline V CDR1 and CDR2: LNHNV, YYDKDF (reference sequence). CDR3 DNA: TGTGCCACCAGCAGGGACAATTCAGGGGACTACGAGCAGTACTTC. It yields the protein CATSRDNSGDYEQYF.

This sequence joins TRBV6-5 and TRBJ2-5; 8 nucleotides match TRBD1. This CDR3 has 14 amino acids. Germline V gene lookup returns CDR1 MNHEY and CDR2 SVGAGI. V was pared by 6 bases and J by 5 bases, with 8 bases of the junction left unmatched. The CDR3 region has the DNA TGTGCCAGCAGGGGACTCGGACAGGGCGAGACCCAGTACTTC. Amino acids: CASRGLGQGETQYF.

This rearrangement joins TRBV19 to TRBJ2-2, with 8 nucleotides matching TRBD1. V lost 7 bases to trimming and J lost 4 bases; unmatched junction nucleotides: 8. Germline values: CDR1 LNHDA, CDR2 SQIVND (reference sequence). The CDR3 consists of 15 residues. The CDR3 region has the DNA TGTGCCAGTAAATCGACAGGGGCCTTCACCGGGGAGCTGTTTTTT. Protein product: CASKSTGAFTGELFF.

The genes are TRBV30 and TRBJ2-2, with D possibly matching TRBD2 (7 bases). Germline V gene sequence: CDR1 GTSNPN, CDR2 SVGIG (reference sequence). V lost 4 bases and J 1 base, leaving 13 bases between the germline ends. The CDR3 sequence is 15 residues long. In DNA form, the CDR3 reads TGTGCCTGGAAGGGGGGGGAGATGAACACCGGGGAGCTGTTTTTT. This sequence encodes CAWKGGEMNTGELFF.

V is TRBV12-3 or TRBV12-4 and J is TRBJ2-5; maybe TRBD1 (5 bases). Trimming removed 3 bases from V and 5 bases from J, with 10 bases in between. The CDR3 sequence is 13 residues long. CDR3 in DNA: TGTGCCAGCAGTTTCAACAGGCGGGAGACCCAGTACTTC. This codes for CASSFNRRETQYF.

This chain connects TRBV7-9 to TRBJ2-7; D might be TRBD2 (6 bases). V lost 4 bases and J lost 0, with 13 bases in between. This CDR3 comprises 15 residues. Germline V gives CDR1 SEHNR, CDR2 FQNEAQ (reference sequence). The CDR3 reads CASSYPTGDSYEQYF. The CDR3 DNA is TGTGCCAGCAGCTACCCGACGGGGGACTCCTACGAGCAGTACTTC.

The chain combines TRBV7-2 with TRBJ1-2; no clear D. The CDR3 covers 13 residues. The germline gives CDR1 SGHTA, CDR2 FQGNSA. Trimming left V 5 bases short and J 0 bases short, with 7 bases between. The chain's CDR3 is CASSPLANYGYTF. The DNA for the CDR3 is TGTGCCAGCAGCCCCCTAGCTAACTATGGCTACACCTTC.

This clone has more than one count but fewer than ten. The chain couples TRBV28 to TRBJ1-6, with TRBD1 matching over 9 bases. The CDR3 covers 20 residues. Germline values: CDR1 MDHEN, CDR2 SYDVKM. The junction had 14 bases not matched to a gene; V was cut back by 5 bases and J by 0 bases. CDR3 in DNA: TGTGCCAGCAGTACCATCCGGACAGGGGTGCTCAGCTCCTATAATTCACCCCTCCACTTT. This sequence encodes CASSTIRTGVLSSYNSPLHF.

The rearrangement joins TRBV3-1 (or the pseudogene TRBV3-2) to TRBJ2-5, with D possibly being TRBD2 (6 bases). Germline CDR1 is LGHDT and CDR2 is YNNKEL (reference sequence). The CDR3 totals 15 residues. Trimming took off 7 bases at V and 0 bases at J, with 15 bases between the two ends. The CDR3 sequence is CASNLHGSDQETQYF. In nucleotides, the CDR3 is TGTGCCAGCAACCTCCACGGGAGCGACCAAGAGACCCAGTACTTC.

The chain uses TRBV5-5 and TRBJ1-1, with TRBD1 as a possible D gene (6 bases). The V end was cut by 4 bases, the J end by 6 bases, with 16 bases between. This CDR3 region has 14 residues. Germline V gene lookup returns CDR1 SGHKS and CDR2 YYEKEE (reference sequence). Here the CDR3 reads CASSRTGGGAEAFF. DNA for the CDR3: TGTGCCAGCAGCCGAACGGGAGGGGGAGCTGAAGCTTTCTTT.

This clone was counted a few times. The V call is TRBV6-5, the J call TRBJ2-7; TRBD2 matches at 10 bases. Per germline, CDR1 MNHEY and CDR2 SVGAGI. The CDR3 contains 16 residues. V shed 2 bases, J shed 4 bases, and the junction held 8 bases outside the gene matches. CDR3: CASSYHPGLAKYEQYF. The CDR3 nucleotides are TGTGCCAGCAGTTACCACCCGGGACTAGCGAAATACGAGCAGTACTTC.

Only a few counts were recorded for this clone. The rearrangement links TRBV5-6 to TRBJ1-2; weak D call: TRBD1 (5 bases). The germline CDR1 and CDR2 sequences are SGHDT and YYEEEE. The CDR3 totals 15 residues. Trimming removed 3 bases from V and 1 base from J, with 13 bases in between. The CDR3 protein is CASSYPGLLNYGYTF. The CDR3 DNA sequence: TGTGCCAGCAGCTATCCGGGACTGCTTAACTATGGCTACACCTTC.

The rearrangement uses TRBV10-1 and TRBJ1-1; D is unresolved. The CDR3 loop spans 16 amino acids. Trimming took 0 bases from V and 1 from J, leaving 12 bases between them. Germline CDR1 is WNHNN and CDR2 is SYGVQD (reference sequence). CDR3 DNA: TGCGCCAGCAGTGAGTCGTATAAGGCCCCGAACACTGAAGCTTTCTTT. It specifies CASSESYKAPNTEAFF.

The chain carries TRBV18 and TRBJ2-7; 8 bases fit TRBD1. The length of the CDR3 is 14 residues. Germline values: CDR1 KGHSH, CDR2 LQKENI. V gave up 6 bases and J gave up 5 bases; unmatched junction bases: 9. CDR3 sequence (DNA): TGTGCCAGCTCCTCCACAGGGGGGAACGACGAGCAGTACTTC. Translating it yields CASSSTGGNDEQYF.

This clone has just one count. J is TRBJ1-4 and V is TRBV6-2 or TRBV6-3; D unclear. V gave up 0 bases and J gave up 0 bases, with 5 bases separating them. This CDR3 contains 15 residues. The germline V gene has CDR1 MNHEY and CDR2 SVGEGT. CDR3 coding DNA: TGTGCCAGCAGTTACTCGATCACAACTAATGAAAAACTGTTTTTT. This encodes CASSYSITTNEKLFF.

DNA of the CDR3: TGTGCCAGCAGCCCGGGACAGATGATCACTGGGGCCAACGTCCTGACTTTC. Protein sequence: CASSPGQMITGANVLTF. The rearrangement joins TRBV3-1 (or the pseudogene TRBV3-2) to TRBJ2-6, with 7 bases matching TRBD1. Per germline, CDR1 LGHDT and CDR2 YNNKEL (reference sequence). V was clipped by 4 bases and J by 2 bases; unmatched bases: 8. This CDR3 comprises 17 residues.

The chain uses TRBV27 and TRBJ1-2, with 8 nucleotides matching TRBD1. The germline gives CDR1 MNHEY, CDR2 SMNVEV (reference sequence). Trimming cost V 7 bases and J 8 bases; bases outside gene matches: 12. This CDR3 spans 14 amino acids. CDR3 bases: TGTGCCAGCACTAGAATGGGACAGGACGGGGGCTACACCTTC. Its protein is CASTRMGQDGGYTF.

The chain couples TRBV19 to TRBJ2-1, with 13 bases fitting TRBD2. Germline-derived CDR1 and CDR2 are LNHDA and SQIVND (reference sequence). This CDR3 comprises 16 residues. With 6 bases clipped from V and 4 bases from J, the junction kept 6 bases outside the gene matches. CDR3 loop: CASSPLLAGGYNEQFF. In DNA form, the CDR3 reads TGTGCCAGTAGCCCCCTACTAGCGGGGGGGTACAATGAGCAGTTCTTC.

The chain uses TRBV7-6 and TRBJ2-7; no clear D gene. Trimming took 1 base from V and 0 from J, leaving 10 bases between them. Germline CDR1 SGHVS, CDR2 FNYEAQ. The CDR3 loop spans 15 amino acids. CDR3 amino acids: CASSLGGNPSYEQYF. CDR3 bases: TGTGCCAGCAGCTTAGGGGGTAATCCCTCCTACGAGCAGTACTTC.

The V gene is TRBV6-5, the J gene TRBJ1-1; no firm D call. Between the trimmed V and J ends, which lost 4 bases and 5 bases, there was a span of 14 bases. The CDR3 is 14 residues long. Germline CDR1 reads MNHEY; CDR2 reads SVGAGI. The CDR3 DNA reads as TGTGCCAGCAGTTCCAGACCCTTGGGGACTGAAGCTTTCTTT. This codes for CASSSRPLGTEAFF.

The chain couples TRBV5-1 to TRBJ1-1; TRBD1 agrees at 8 bases. CDR1 and CDR2 from the germline V gene are SGHRS and YFSETQ. Unmatched junction bases numbered 4, after V lost 3 bases and J lost 3 bases. This CDR3 comprises 14 residues. The CDR3 loop is CASSSDRVHTEAFF. CDR3 in DNA: TGCGCCAGCAGCTCGGACAGGGTTCACACTGAAGCTTTCTTT.

The rearrangement joins TRBV10-1 to TRBJ2-2; TRBD1 aligns across 8 bases. V was clipped by 9 bases and J by 1 base; unmatched bases: 4. The germline V gene encodes CDR1 WNHNN and CDR2 SYGVQD (reference sequence). The CDR3 spans 14 residues. CDR3 nucleotide sequence: TGCGCCAGTTCCAGGGGGCTGAACACCGGGGAGCTGTTTTTT. Protein product: CASSRGLNTGELFF.

CDR3 nucleotide sequence: TGCGCCAGCAGCACGAGCCCGGGACAGGGAGACACCGGGGAGCTGTTTTTT. Translated: CASSTSPGQGDTGELFF. The rearrangement joins TRBV5-1 to TRBJ2-2; 9 bases are shared with TRBD1. The CDR3 extends over 17 amino acids. CDR1 is SGHRS, CDR2 YFSETQ, per germline. Losses at the gene ends were 4 bases for V and 3 bases for J; bases not matched to a gene: 10.

This clone was found a few times. CDR3: CASSLLAGVDTDTQYF. For the CDR3, the DNA is TGTGCCAGCTCACTACTAGCGGGAGTAGACACAGATACGCAGTATTTT. The chain links TRBV18 to TRBJ2-3; TRBD2 matches 11 bases. Germline assignment: CDR1 KGHSH and CDR2 LQKENI. J gave up 2 bases and V 4 bases, and 5 bases lay outside the gene matches. This CDR3 is 16 amino acids long.